This TCR beta chain was captured by sequencing in a study of blood T cell repertoires in COVID-19. Study details: The United States, Italy and Spain were the sources of the acute and convalescent COVID-19 samples. Sources were T cells, B-cell-depleted T cells, or PBMCs; the material itself was cDNA or gDNA.

TCRdb keeps only in-frame clones here, not all; method: immunoSEQ multiplex PCR. Altogether about 250,000 clones are present, roughly 88% being singletons, with the ten largest covering about 1.3%. CDR3 length: 16 amino acids. The germline V gene encodes CDR1 SGDLS and CDR2 YYNGEE. V lost 2 bases to trimming and J lost 10 bases; unmatched junction nucleotides: 9. This chain links TRBV9 with TRBJ1-6, with 10 bases that match TRBD1. This receptor was obtained from a man older than 75 with acute or convalescent COVID-19. Sequenced: peripheral blood. The CDR3 protein is CASSVLDRGRGSPLHF. The CDR3 nucleotides are TGTGCCAGCAGCGTTCTAGACAGGGGGCGCGGGTCACCCCTCCACTTT.